This T cell receptor beta chain was captured by sequencing in a study of blood T cell repertoires in COVID-19 (dated by TCRdb to about 2020). Study-level background: The collaborator samples originated in the United States, Italy and Spain and spanned the acute and convalescent phases of COVID-19. Samples came from the ongoing ImmuneRACE study (first 160 participants) plus 1,254 subjects from 6 global collaborators. The dataset comprised deeply sampled blood TCRbeta repertoires from subjects exposed to, actively infected with, or recovered from COVID-19. The prospective study material was composed of cDNA or gDNA derived from T cells, B-cell-depleted T cells, or PBMCs. A freely available public database, intended as a resource for researchers studying the immune response to SARS-CoV-2, is where the repertoires were released. Nearly every sample came with metadata listing a de-identified subject ID, COVID-19 status, age in years and sex. Where available, HLA class I and class II types were taken from metadata supplied by the sample provider and were not determined by assay-based typing.

Counted from cysteine to phenylalanine, this CDR3 has 16 amino acids. Only the CDR3 portion is preserved as DNA: 48 bases, with reading frame beginning at the first base. V ends up 6 bases short and J 9 bases short, with an unmatched junction base count of 14. In the germline V gene, CDR1 corresponds to KGHSH and CDR2 to LQKENI. Comment on this clone: It has no known antigen specificity. No clone much larger than this one lies a single base away; base qualities are absent.

What the research found in general, with its limitations: How much clinical and demographic metadata was included differed by source and by participant, and the metadata was provided uncurated.

The collaborating institutions used their own protocols to collect whole blood in K2EDTA tubes. For TCRbeta analysis, collaborators shipped samples as frozen whole blood, isolated PBMCs, or DNA extracted from either of those sample types. TCRbeta CDR3 regions were amplified from genomic DNA using the immunoSEQ Assay, a bias-controlled multiplex PCR. Turning to the authors' computational methods: Nucleated cell counts per sample were estimated from amplification of reference gene primers within the assay. Sequence reads were collapsed and filtered to measure the absolute abundance of every unique TCRbeta CDR3 rearrangement. Productive Simpson clonality was computed per sample as the square root of Simpson's diversity index over productive rearrangements. TCRdb holds this immuneACCESS table with in-frame rearrangements only. Some clones are missing; in checked studies, unresolved V genes explain under half, and the rest has no known cause. V, J and clone size were drawn from that table, and D and trimming were deduced from the DNA. This sample gives about 99,000 clones in total; 87% of them show up just once. 3.1% of the sample comes from the top ten.

The V and J genes are TRBV18 and TRBJ1-6; 7 of the junction bases match TRBD1. This clonotype was obtained from a middle-aged man in a cohort sampled during active COVID-19. The sequencing input was peripheral blood. The nucleotides read TGTGCCAGCTCCCCGAAGCCCACAGGGGCGGGTTCACCCCTCCACTTT. This yields the protein CASSPKPTGAGSPLHF.